One sample yielded the 27 T cell receptor beta chains listed below, sequenced in a study of cytomegalovirus exposure and HLA in healthy donors. 60 Vbeta and 13 Jbeta primers were used in PCR. Assay: immunoSEQ multiplex PCR; the TCRdb copy retains only in-frame clones and omits some. The sample has approximately 100,000 clones, 55% to 75% seen once; the top ten hold 3.5% to 4%. What was sequenced was PBMCs. The receptors derive from a man aged 25-40 years in good health and CMV-seropositive.

This rearrangement joins TRBV10-3 to TRBJ1-4; 7 nucleotides agree with TRBD1. Per the germline V gene, CDR1 is ENHRY and CDR2 is SYGVKD. After removal of 10 bases from V and 3 bases from J, the junction contained 8 bases not matched to a gene. The CDR3 has 14 amino acids. CDR3 sequence reads: CATSKGAANEKLFF. CDR3 nucleotide sequence: TGTGCCACCTCGAAGGGGGCCGCTAATGAAAAACTGTTTTTT.

This clone has more than one count but fewer than ten. The chain employs TRBV15 and TRBJ2-3, with 9 positions matching TRBD2. The germline gives CDR1 LNHNV, CDR2 YYDKDF (reference sequence). The CDR3 spans 17 residues. The ends lost 1 base at V and 2 bases at J; junction bases unmatched: 7. CDR3 DNA: TGTGCCACCAGCAGAGTGGCTAGCGGGGAACCCACAGATACGCAGTATTTT. Its translation is CATSRVASGEPTDTQYF.

This clone was counted a single time. V is TRBV7-9 and J is TRBJ2-5, with D unresolved. Trimming took off 3 bases at V and 4 bases at J, with 6 bases between the two ends. From germline, CDR1 is SEHNR and CDR2 FQNEAQ (reference sequence). The CDR3 contains 12 residues. The CDR3 loop reads CASSFLLETQYF. The CDR3, as DNA: TGTGCCAGCAGCTTTCTTCTAGAGACCCAGTACTTC.

The gene calls are TRBV5-1 and TRBJ2-1; the match to TRBD2 covers 15 bases. J lost 4 bases, V lost 4 bases, and 0 bases had no gene match. The CDR3 runs 15 residues. Per germline, CDR1 SGHRS and CDR2 YFSETQ. CDR3 DNA sequence: TGCGCCAGCAGCGGACTAGCGGGGGGGTACAATGAGCAGTTCTTC. This codes for CASSGLAGGYNEQFF.

V and J are TRBV7-9 and TRBJ2-1, with TRBD2 identical over 8 bases. The CDR3 length is 18 residues. Germline values: CDR1 SEHNR, CDR2 FQNEAQ (reference sequence). V dropped 6 bases and J dropped 0; count of bases not matched to a gene: 13. The CDR3 protein is CASSHAGSGGRSYNEQFF. The CDR3 DNA reads TGTGCCAGCAGTCATGCCGGGAGCGGGGGCCGCTCCTACAATGAGCAGTTCTTC.

This clone was found a few times. The genes are TRBV27 and TRBJ1-2; D ambiguous. Germline V gene sequence: CDR1 MNHEY, CDR2 SMNVEV (reference sequence). V was shortened by 0 bases and J by 4 bases, with 9 bases between the two germline ends. The length of the CDR3 is 14 residues. CDR3 bases: TGTGCCAGCAGTTTATCGAGGGCATTCTATGGCTACACCTTC. Amino acids: CASSLSRAFYGYTF.

This chain connects TRBV29-1 to TRBJ1-1, with unresolved D. This CDR3 has 12 residues. With 4 bases removed from V and 11 bases from J, the gap between germline ends came to 17 bases. Germline V gene data show CDR1 as SQVTM and CDR2 as ANQGSEA. This chain's CDR3 is CSVAGGSGRAFF. CDR3 sequence (DNA): TGCAGCGTTGCCGGAGGATCAGGTCGGGCTTTCTTT. Complete variable domain (other parts from reference TRBV29-1 and TRBJ1-1): SAVISQKPSRDICQRGTSLTIQCQVDSQVTMMFWYRQQPGQSLTLIATANQGSEATYESGFVIDKFPISRPNLTFSTLTVSNMSPEDSSIYLCSVAGGSGRAFFGQGTRLTVV.

The gene calls are TRBV11-2 and TRBJ2-7; TRBD2 might be the D (5 bases). There are 14 residues in the CDR3. Trimming removed 3 bases from V and 0 bases from J, with 9 bases in between. The germline gives CDR1 SGHAT, CDR2 FQNNGV. CDR3 loop: CASSFSESSYEQYF. The CDR3 nucleotides are TGTGCCAGCAGCTTTAGCGAATCCTCCTACGAGCAGTACTTC.

This clone was seen a few times. The V call is TRBV19, the J call TRBJ2-2; D is ambiguous. This CDR3 region has 13 residues. V shed 1 base and J shed 5 bases, with 5 bases lying between them. From germline, CDR1 is LNHDA and CDR2 SQIVND (reference sequence). The CDR3 sequence: CASSIVQTGELFF. CDR3 nucleotides: TGTGCCAGTAGTATAGTACAGACCGGGGAGCTGTTTTTT.

This chain uses TRBV5-4 with TRBJ1-2, with D possibly being TRBD1 (5 bases). V was shortened by 3 bases and J by 4 bases, with 19 bases between the two germline ends. Germline values: CDR1 SGHNT, CDR2 YYREEE (reference sequence). The CDR3 contains 16 residues. The CDR3 DNA reads as TGTGCCAGCAGCTCCGACCTGGGGGGAAGTGGCTATGGCTACACCTTC. It yields the protein CASSSDLGGSGYGYTF.

About this clone: The junction shows a germline mismatch at one end, possibly a read error. V usage is TRBV7-9 and J usage is TRBJ1-3, with a weak D call TRBD1 (5 bases). CDR1 is SEHNR and CDR2 is FQNEAQ in the germline V gene (reference sequence). This CDR3 region has 11 residues. CDR3 in DNA: TGTGCCAGCAGCGCCCCCCCAGGGATTCGATTT. Translating it yields CASSAPPGIRF.

In this sample, this clone turned up a few times. The gene calls are TRBV7-9 and TRBJ2-3; possibly TRBD2 for D (6 bases). The germline V gene encodes CDR1 SEHNR and CDR2 FQNEAQ (reference sequence). The CDR3 totals 13 residues. The V gene lost 2 bases and the J gene lost 6 bases, with 9 bases spanning the gap. CDR3 sequence: CASSLYAGDTQYF. For the CDR3, the DNA is TGTGCCAGCAGCTTATATGCGGGGGATACGCAGTATTTT.

The V call is TRBV2, the J call TRBJ1-2, with 10 bases matching TRBD1. V was pared by 4 bases and J by 7 bases, with 3 bases of the junction left unmatched. The CDR3 runs to 13 residues. Germline assignment: CDR1 SNHLY and CDR2 FYNNEI. CDR3 in DNA: TGTGCCAGCAGTGTTGGGACAGGGGTTGGCTACACCTTC. Translated, it gives CASSVGTGVGYTF.

This rearrangement joins TRBV9 to TRBJ1-5; the D is unclear. Per the germline V gene, CDR1 is SGDLS and CDR2 is YYNGEE. The CDR3 is 15 residues long. Trimming took 0 bases from V and 6 from J, leaving 13 bases between them. CDR3 in amino acids: CASSVDWGDGQPQHF. The CDR3 DNA sequence: TGTGCCAGCAGCGTAGATTGGGGAGATGGTCAGCCCCAGCATTTT. Drawing the rest from reference TRBV9 and TRBJ1-5, the complete variable domain is DSGVTQTPKHLITATGQRVTLRCSPRSGDLSVYWYQQSLDQGLQFLIQYYNGEERAKGNILERFSAQQFPDLHSELNLSSLELGDSALYFCASSVDWGDGQPQHFGDGTRLSIL.

The CDR3 sequence is CSVATGALNTEAFF. The CDR3 coding sequence is TGCAGCGTTGCGACAGGGGCATTGAACACTGAAGCTTTCTTT. The chain is built from TRBV29-1 and TRBJ1-1; the match to TRBD1 covers 8 bases. CDR3 length: 14 residues. V dropped 4 bases and J dropped 0; count of bases not matched to a gene: 4. The V gene's germline CDR1 is SQVTM and CDR2 ANQGSEA.

The sample holds a few counts of this clone. V and J are TRBV6-4 and TRBJ1-1, with D tentatively TRBD1 (5 bases). The CDR3 runs 14 residues. Germline V gene lookup returns CDR1 MRHNA and CDR2 SNTAGT. V was trimmed by 2 bases and J by 4 bases, leaving 11 bases between them. CDR3: CASSDRGDSTEAFF. The CDR3 nucleotides are TGTGCCAGCAGTGACAGGGGTGATAGCACTGAAGCTTTCTTT.

The V gene is TRBV10-3, the J gene TRBJ2-5, with a possible D match to TRBD2 (5 bases). Judging by the DNA end, TRBJ2-7 fits better; the J call may be wrong. The CDR3 is made up of 12 amino acids. The germline gives CDR1 ENHRY, CDR2 SYGVKD. The CDR3: CAISERRAEQYF. Here the CDR3 DNA reads TGTGCCATCAGTGAACGGCGGGCCGAGCAGTACTTC.

The CDR3 here is CASAGTAYTGELFF. CDR3 DNA: TGTGCCAGTGCCGGGACAGCGTACACCGGGGAGCTGTTTTTT. The genes are TRBV19 and TRBJ2-2, with 7 bases identical to TRBD1. Trimming at V came to 8 bases and at J to 3 bases, leaving 6 bases not matched to a gene. CDR1 and CDR2 (germline): LNHDA, SQIVND (reference sequence). This CDR3 has 14 residues. The whole variable domain, filled in from reference TRBV19 and TRBJ2-2, reads DGGITQSPKYLFRKEGQNVTLSCEQNLNHDAMYWYRQDPGQGLRLIYYSQIVNDFQKGDIAEGYSVSREKKESFPLTVTSAQKNPTAFYLCASAGTAYTGELFFGEGSRLTVL.

Worth noting for this clone: A read error may produce the germline difference seen at one junction end. The DNA for the CDR3 is TGTTCCAGCAGCTTATCTACCGGGGAGCTGTTTTTT. Encoded protein: CSSSLSTGELFF. This chain connects TRBV7-9 to TRBJ2-2; D ambiguous. The CDR3 spans 12 residues. Germline V CDR1 and CDR2: SEHNR, FQNEAQ (reference sequence).

The chain carries TRBV4-1 and TRBJ1-2; perhaps TRBD1 as D (6 bases). Germline loops: CDR1 MGHRA, CDR2 YSYEKL. The V and J ends lost 2 bases and 0 bases respectively, with 10 bases between them. CDR3 length: 15 residues. CDR3 coding DNA: TGCGCCAGCAGCCAAATGCCAGGGGCTAACTATGGCTACACCTTC. This sequence encodes CASSQMPGANYGYTF.

This chain connects TRBV4-2 to TRBJ2-5, with 14 bases matching TRBD2. This CDR3 is 15 amino acids long. With V trimmed by 4 bases and J by 4 bases, 2 bases remained unmatched. Germline CDR1 reads LGHNA; CDR2 reads YNFKEQ. CDR3 sequence (DNA): TGTGCCAGCAGCCTGACTAGCGGGGGGGCAGAGACCCAGTACTTC. Its translation: CASSLTSGGAETQYF.

This clone has only a few counts. This sequence joins TRBV15 and TRBJ2-5; tentatively, D is TRBD2 (7 bases). Trimming removed 0 bases at V and 7 bases at J, with 27 bases between. Germline V gives CDR1 LNHNV, CDR2 YYDKDF (reference sequence). CDR3 size: 19 residues. CDR3 residues: CATSREYGGSGDSRGTQYF. The CDR3 nucleotides read TGTGCCACCAGCAGAGAATACGGGGGGTCAGGGGATAGTCGCGGGACCCAGTACTTC. Variable domain in full (rest from reference TRBV15 and TRBJ2-5): DAMVIQNPRYQVTQFGKPVTLSCSQTLNHNVMYWYQQKSSQAPKLLFHYYDKDFNNEADTPDNFQSRRPNTSFCFLDIRSPGLGDTAMYLCATSREYGGSGDSRGTQYFGPGTRLLVL.

This chain uses TRBV11-2 with TRBJ2-6; D gene unclear. The CDR3 is made up of 13 amino acids. The V and J ends lost 3 bases and 5 bases respectively, with 5 bases between them. Germline-derived CDR1 and CDR2 are SGHAT and FQNNGV. CDR3 bases: TGTGCCAGCAGCTTCCTGTGGGCCAACGTCCTGACTTTC. Protein sequence: CASSFLWANVLTF.

This clone occurred a few times. The chain recombines TRBV19 with TRBJ1-6; D remains unclear. Germline lookup yields CDR1 LNHDA and CDR2 SQIVND (reference sequence). CDR3 length equals 13 residues. With 7 bases removed from V and 3 bases from J, the gap between germline ends came to 7 bases. CDR3 sequence (DNA): TGTGCCAGTACCGCAGGCTATAATTCACCCCTCCACTTT. Translated, it gives CASTAGYNSPLHF.

The table lists this clone with a count of one. The CDR3 DNA is TGTGCCAGCAGGGAGCTAGGCTCTGGGGCCAACGTCCTGACTTTC. Amino acids: CASRELGSGANVLTF. The J gene is TRBJ2-6, the V gene TRBV6-1; no clear D. Germline values: CDR1 MNHNS, CDR2 SASEGT. This CDR3 comprises 15 residues. V gave up 6 bases and J gave up 0 bases, with 9 bases separating them.

The gene calls are TRBV12-5 and TRBJ1-2; perhaps TRBD1 as D (6 bases). V lost 2 bases and J 0 bases, leaving 16 bases between the germline ends. The CDR3 totals 17 residues. From germline, CDR1 is LGHNT and CDR2 FRNRAP. DNA for the CDR3: TGTGCTAGTGGTTTGCAAAGGGGGAGCGGGGCTAACTATGGCTACACCTTC. Amino acid sequence: CASGLQRGSGANYGYTF.

The chain joins TRBV5-1 to TRBJ1-6; no reliable D call. Trimming removed 2 bases at V and 7 bases at J, with 10 bases between. This CDR3 is 14 amino acids long. Germline lookup yields CDR1 SGHRS and CDR2 YFSETQ. The CDR3 loop reads CASSFVRENSPLHF. CDR3 coding DNA: TGCGCCAGCAGCTTTGTCCGGGAGAATTCACCCCTCCACTTT.